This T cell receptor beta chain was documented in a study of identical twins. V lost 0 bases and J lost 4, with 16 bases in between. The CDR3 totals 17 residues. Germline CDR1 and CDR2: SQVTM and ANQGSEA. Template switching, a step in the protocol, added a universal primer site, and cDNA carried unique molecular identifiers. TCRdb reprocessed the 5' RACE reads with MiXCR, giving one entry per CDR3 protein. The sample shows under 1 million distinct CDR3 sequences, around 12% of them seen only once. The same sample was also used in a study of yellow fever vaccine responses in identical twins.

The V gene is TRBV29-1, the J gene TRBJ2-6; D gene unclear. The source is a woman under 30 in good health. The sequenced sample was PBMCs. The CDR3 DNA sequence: TGCAGCGTTGAAGATATACATAGGGCCTCCGGGGCCAACGTCCTGACTTTC. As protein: CSVEDIHRASGANVLTF.